The clone carrying this TCR beta chain was seen at least ten times. The antigen is undetermined. V was cut by 2 bases and J by 3 bases, with 11 bases left in between. CDR1 is SGHTA and CDR2 is FQGNSA in the germline V gene. The length of the CDR3 is 15 residues. These data come from a study of molecular identifiers for immune sequencing clone quantification. TCRdb re-called the PCR reads with MiXCR, one entry per CDR3 protein. Of about 640,000 distinct CDR3 sequences listed, about 20% were seen once; the top ten hold around 0.9%. Study-level results: Sharing of a barcode by identical TCR molecules could cause highly expanded clone sizes to be underestimated. In CMV-specific effectors, clones above 20 copies held over 99% of molecules; naive, under 1%.

With 10%, 30% or 50% of RNA, about 17,000 to 1,000,000 naive CD8 T cells were sequenced. Naive CD8 T cells, phenotype CD8+CD4-CCR7+CD45RA+, were sorted. The source of this sequence is a human donor in good health. Some libraries in this study had Jurkat cell RNA spiked in. The chain uses TRBV7-2 and TRBJ1-5, with D possibly being TRBD1 (5 bases). Sequencing was performed on naive CD8+ T cells from blood, with Jurkat cell RNA spiked in. Indicated subset: FACS-sorted CD8+CD4-CCR7+CD45RA+ naive T cells. CDR3 in amino acids: CASSLSPGSNQPQHF. In nucleotides, the CDR3 is TGTGCCAGCAGCTTATCCCCAGGGTCCAATCAGCCCCAGCATTTT.